This T cell receptor (beta chain) was recovered during a study of shared clonotypes between healthy human individuals. Study at large: Used for every donor were three CD4 naive, three CD4 memory, two CD8 naive and one CD8 memory plate. Findings and limits, study-wide: The donor pool, a small one, limited the genetic and exposure-history diversity represented.

Trimming took 7 bases from V and 3 from J, leaving 21 bases between them. The germline gives CDR1 SEHNR, CDR2 FQNEAQ (reference sequence). The CDR3 contains 16 residues. Everyone who donated was a Caucasian adult who lived in Nashville, Tennessee. CD4+ cells underwent separation, giving CD45RA+ naive and CD45RA-negative memory subsets. As regards this clone: Its antigen is undetermined.

Data came from immunoSEQ multiplex PCR; TCRdb stores just in-frame clones and leaves some out. The sample holds hundreds of thousands of clones, about 96% seen once. The chain recombines TRBV7-9 with TRBJ1-1; tentative D call: TRBD1 (6 bases). Sequenced sample: naive CD4+ T cells sorted from blood. Noted subset: CD45RA+ positively selected. The TCR was taken from a woman aged 30 to 39 in good health. This CDR3 reads CASTRSSGAPDTEAFF. The CDR3 DNA is TGTGCCAGCACCCGTTCCTCAGGGGCTCCAGACACTGAAGCTTTCTTT. The full variable domain, in which reference TRBV7-9 and TRBJ1-1 provide the parts outside the CDR3, is DTGVSQNPRHKITKRGQNVTFRCDPISEHNRLYWYRQTLGQGPEFLTYFQNEAQLEKSRLLSDRFSAERPKGSFSTLEIQRTEQGDSAMYLCASTRSSGAPDTEAFFGQGTRLTVV.